The present T cell receptor beta chain was sequenced within a study of Graves' ophthalmopathy and Graves' hyperthyroidism. The CDR3 covers 16 residues. Trimming removed 0 bases at V and 0 bases at J, with 12 bases between. Germline-derived CDR1 and CDR2 are LGHNA and YNFKEQ. CDR3 regions of TCR beta were amplified from RNA transcripts. An opening RT-PCR round employed HTBI primers and preceded a second-round multiplex PCR. TCRdb re-called the multiplex PCR reads through MiXCR, storing one row per CDR3 protein. The sample comprises around 470,000 distinct CDR3 sequences, roughly an eighth of which are singletons, and over 7.5% rests with the top ten. Orbital computed tomography and thyroid ultrasound, along with TRAb, serum thyroxine and clinical symptoms, underpinned diagnosis.

Sequenced material: blood. This rearrangement joins TRBV4-2 to TRBJ2-7; D unresolved. The receptor was isolated from a woman between 25 and 40 years old with Graves' ophthalmopathy. The DNA for the CDR3 is TGTGCCAGCAGCCAAGAAAATTACAGAAACTCCTACGAGCAGTACTTC. It translates to CASSQENYRNSYEQYF.